These 32 T cell receptor beta chains share one sample of origin, sequenced in a study of spatial heterogeneity in lung cancer. TCRdb redid the calling of the 5' RACE reads with MiXCR, one entry per CDR3 protein. The sample records about 50,000 distinct CDR3 sequences, 7.4% being singletons. Indicated time point: blood at routine non-recurrence follow-up after resection. No cell sorting; template was whole RNA from tumor, lung tissue or PBMC. This material consisted of PBMCs, taken at follow-up. Receptors were obtained from a female donor with early-stage non-small cell lung cancer.

This clonotype showed up just a few times. A much bigger clone sits one base away, suggesting this may be a read error. The chain recombines TRBV18 with TRBJ2-7; 9 bases map to TRBD1. Germline V gene sequence: CDR1 KGHSH, CDR2 LQKENI. The CDR3 is made up of 12 amino acids. CDR3 DNA: TGTGCCAGCTCAGGACAGGGGTACGAGCGGTACTTC. Translated, it gives CASSGQGYERYF.

This clonotype was seen ten or more times. The gene calls are TRBV12-3 or TRBV12-4 and TRBJ2-5; 9 bases are a match to TRBD2. This CDR3 has 15 amino acids. Losses at the gene ends were 6 bases for V and 4 bases for J; bases not matched to a gene: 9. The CDR3 region is CASRISGGGGETQYF. The DNA of the CDR3 is TGTGCCAGCAGAATTAGCGGGGGCGGAGGAGAGACCCAGTACTTC.

This clonotype was seen at least ten times. The chain joins TRBV27 to TRBJ1-5, with D maybe TRBD1 (6 bases). Germline lookup yields CDR1 MNHEY and CDR2 SMNVEV (reference sequence). V was shortened by 0 bases and J by 9 bases, with 15 bases between the two germline ends. The length of the CDR3 is 15 residues. The CDR3 reads CASSLSTGSSGPQHF. The CDR3 bases are TGTGCCAGCAGTTTATCCACAGGGTCAAGCGGGCCCCAGCATTTT.

This clonotype was detected many times. The chain joins TRBV25-1 to TRBJ1-1; no reliable D call. The CDR3 loop spans 12 amino acids. The germline V gene has CDR1 MGHDK and CDR2 SYGVNS. V was pared by 8 bases and J by 1 base, with 8 bases between. CDR3: CASAAGNTEAFF. CDR3 nucleotide sequence: TGTGCCAGCGCAGCAGGGAACACTGAAGCTTTCTTT.

This clonotype was seen only once. The chain joins TRBV10-2 to TRBJ1-1, with D perhaps TRBD1 (6 bases). V lost 7 bases, J lost 4 bases, and 16 bases lay in between. In germline, CDR1 is WSHSY, CDR2 SAAADI. The CDR3 contains 14 residues. CDR3 residues: CASNNGGEGTEAFF. CDR3 DNA: TGCGCCAGCAACAATGGGGGCGAAGGCACTGAAGCTTTCTTT.

This clonotype has ten or more counts. The chain uses TRBV5-1 and TRBJ2-1; no clear D. Per the germline V gene, CDR1 is SGHRS and CDR2 is YFSETQ. The CDR3 contains 14 residues. Trimming stripped 1 base from V and 0 bases from J, with 5 bases between. The CDR3 DNA reads as TGCGCCAGCAGCTTGAGACCCTCCTACAATGAGCAGTTCTTC. Amino acid sequence: CASSLRPSYNEQFF.

This clonotype was picked up many times. The rearrangement joins TRBV10-3 to TRBJ2-5; 8 nucleotides match TRBD2. CDR1 and CDR2 from the germline V gene are ENHRY and SYGVKD. V trimming: 4 bases; J trimming: 1 base; junction bases outside the gene matches: 8. This CDR3 is built from 16 residues. CDR3 in DNA: TGTGCCATCAGTGCGGGGATAGCGGGGACCCAAGAGACCCAGTACTTC. This gives the protein CAISAGIAGTQETQYF.

This clonotype was seen many times. The chain is built from TRBV24-1 and TRBJ2-2; the match to TRBD1 covers 7 bases. The junction had 9 bases not matched to a gene; V was cut back by 4 bases and J by 2 bases. This CDR3 has 17 residues. The germline CDR1 and CDR2 sequences are KGHDR and SFDVKD. The CDR3 sequence is CATSDLLGGFNTGELFF. CDR3 nucleotide sequence: TGTGCCACCAGTGACCTTTTAGGGGGCTTTAACACCGGGGAGCTGTTTTTT.

The chain has TRBV30 and TRBJ1-6, with a weak D call TRBD1 (6 bases). Per germline, CDR1 GTSNPN and CDR2 SVGIG (reference sequence). V was shortened by 3 bases and J by 7 bases, with 13 bases between the two germline ends. The CDR3 runs to 14 residues. CDR3 bases: TGTGCCTGGAGATTGGGGGCAGGGAATTCACCCCTCCACTTT. Amino acid sequence: CAWRLGAGNSPLHF.

Only a few counts were recorded for this clonotype. This chain uses TRBV4-3 with TRBJ1-2; a weak D match, TRBD1 (5 bases). V was clipped by 4 bases and J by 8 bases, with 14 bases between them. Germline V gene sequence: CDR1 LGHNA, CDR2 YSLEER. The CDR3 runs 13 residues. CDR3 in DNA: TGCGCCAGCAGCCCTTCCAGGGAAGACGGCTACACCTTC. Translating gives CASSPSREDGYTF.

Ten or more counts support this clonotype. V and J are TRBV29-1 and TRBJ1-1, with unresolved D. CDR1 and CDR2 (germline): SQVTM, ANQGSEA. The length of the CDR3 is 11 residues. Trimming left V 4 bases short and J 3 bases short, with 6 bases between. The CDR3 region is CSVGTYTEAFF. The CDR3 DNA reads as TGCAGCGTTGGGACGTACACTGAAGCTTTCTTT.

In its sample, this clonotype was seen many times. This chain links TRBV20-1 with TRBJ2-7; 7 bases line up with TRBD2. J gave up 0 bases and V 3 bases, and 5 bases lay outside the gene matches. The germline V gene encodes CDR1 DFQATT and CDR2 SNEGSKA (reference sequence). CDR3 length: 14 amino acids. Written as DNA, the CDR3 is TGCAGTGCTAGGAGAGCGGGGAGCTCCTACGAGCAGTACTTC. It yields the protein CSARRAGSSYEQYF.

This clonotype showed up just a few times. As DNA, the CDR3 is TGTGCCAGCAGTTACATAGGGGCTGGCACAGATACGCAGTATTTT. Amino acid sequence: CASSYIGAGTDTQYF. The gene calls are TRBV6-5 and TRBJ2-3, with a tentative D call TRBD1 (5 bases). CDR1 and CDR2 from the germline V gene are MNHEY and SVGAGI. The CDR3 consists of 15 residues. V was clipped by 2 bases and J by 1 base, with 10 bases between them.

V gene TRBV12-3 or TRBV12-4 combines with J gene TRBJ1-1, with D uncertain. CDR3 length: 12 amino acids. V was pared by 2 bases and J by 9 bases, with 10 bases between. The CDR3 DNA follows: TGTGCCAGCAGTTTAAGGCCCGGAAAAGCTTTCTTT. Its translation is CASSLRPGKAFF.

V usage is TRBV6-2 or TRBV6-3 and J usage is TRBJ2-3; TRBD1 is a possible D gene (5 bases). CDR1 MNHEY and CDR2 SVGEGT come from the germline V gene. The CDR3 sequence is 16 residues long. Trimming left V 1 base short and J 3 bases short, with 14 bases between. The chain's CDR3 is CASSYWMGLMTDTQYF. CDR3 in DNA: TGTGCCAGCAGTTACTGGATGGGGCTGATGACAGATACGCAGTATTTT.

This clonotype was seen ten or more times. The rearrangement joins TRBV5-1 to TRBJ1-3, with D unclear. The CDR3 length is 17 residues. Deletions cut 0 bases from V and 3 bases from J, with 16 bases between. Per the germline V gene, CDR1 is SGHRS and CDR2 is YFSETQ. The DNA of the CDR3 is TGCGCCAGCAGCTTGGGTTCCGGGAATGCAGTTGGAAACACCATATATTTT. This gives the protein CASSLGSGNAVGNTIYF.

The chain is built from TRBV12-3 or TRBV12-4 and TRBJ2-3, with 11 positions matching TRBD2. This CDR3 is built from 17 residues. V gave up 4 bases and J gave up 0 bases; unmatched junction bases: 6. The CDR3 protein is CASSSRLAGTSTDTQYF. In DNA form, the CDR3 reads TGTGCCAGCAGTTCCCGACTAGCGGGGACTAGCACAGATACGCAGTATTTT.

The chain combines TRBV20-1 with TRBJ2-5; no reliable D call. In germline, CDR1 is DFQATT, CDR2 SNEGSKA (reference sequence). V gave up 6 bases and J gave up 5 bases, with 10 bases separating them. There are 11 residues in the CDR3. The chain's CDR3 is CSAPAGETQYF. In DNA form, the CDR3 reads TGCAGTGCCCCCGCTGGGGAGACCCAGTACTTC.

The V gene is TRBV28, the J gene TRBJ1-5, with TRBD1 identical over 7 bases. This CDR3 comprises 13 residues. Germline-derived CDR1 and CDR2 are MDHEN and SYDVKM. V lost 8 bases and J lost 4; bases outside the gene matches: 5. For the CDR3, the DNA is TGTGCCAGCCTATTCAGGGGGAATCAGCCCCAGCATTTT. It specifies CASLFRGNQPQHF.

At least ten counts were recorded for this clonotype. The chain joins TRBV10-1 to TRBJ2-2, with D possibly TRBD1 on 7 matching bases. Germline CDR1 is WNHNN and CDR2 is SYGVQD (reference sequence). The V end lost 5 bases, the J end lost 2 bases, and 12 bases lay between the germline ends. This CDR3 region has 15 residues. The CDR3 protein is CASSPGGTNTGELFF. The CDR3 DNA is TGCGCCAGCAGTCCAGGGGGGACAAACACCGGGGAGCTGTTTTTT.

This chain links TRBV20-1 with TRBJ1-3; weak D call: TRBD1 (6 bases). The CDR3 extends over 13 amino acids. V was cut by 5 bases and J by 4 bases, with 12 bases left in between. The germline CDR1 and CDR2 sequences are DFQATT and SNEGSKA (reference sequence). CDR3 protein: CSAPTTGGNTIYF. The CDR3 coding sequence is TGCAGTGCTCCGACGACAGGCGGAAACACCATATATTTT.

This clonotype was recorded many times. The V and J genes are TRBV28 and TRBJ1-1, with TRBD1 matching 7 bases. The CDR3 loop spans 13 amino acids. CDR1 is MDHEN and CDR2 is SYDVKM in the germline V gene. The ends lost 6 bases at V and 8 bases at J; junction bases unmatched: 9. The CDR3 loop reads CASRIQGSREAFF. The CDR3 DNA sequence: TGTGCCAGCAGGATACAGGGGTCGAGGGAAGCTTTCTTT.

At least ten counts were recorded for this clonotype. V and J are TRBV9 and TRBJ1-6; tentatively, D is TRBD1 (6 bases). The CDR3 extends over 14 amino acids. CDR1 SGDLS and CDR2 YYNGEE come from the germline V gene. V was trimmed by 3 bases and J by 7 bases, leaving 11 bases between them. CDR3 sequence (DNA): TGTGCCAGCAGCGCCCGGACAGCCAATTCACCCCTCCACTTT. Encoded protein: CASSARTANSPLHF. Full variable domain (remainder filled in from reference TRBV9 and TRBJ1-6): DSGVTQTPKHLITATGQRVTLRCSPRSGDLSVYWYQQSLDQGLQFLIQYYNGEERAKGNILERFSAQQFPDLHSELNLSSLELGDSALYFCASSARTANSPLHFGNGTRLTVT.

This clonotype was observed a handful of times. This chain uses TRBV7-9 with TRBJ2-5, with TRBD2 as a possible D gene (6 bases). Germline V gene sequence: CDR1 SEHNR, CDR2 FQNEAQ (reference sequence). The CDR3 extends over 14 amino acids. V was shortened by 3 bases and J by 4 bases, with 12 bases between the two germline ends. The CDR3 sequence is CASSFPAGRETQYF. The CDR3 nucleotides are TGTGCCAGCAGCTTCCCAGCGGGCCGAGAGACCCAGTACTTC.

This clonotype was detected many times. V usage is TRBV7-8 and J usage is TRBJ1-1; 8 bases map to TRBD1. The CDR3 totals 16 residues. V gave up 2 bases and J gave up 1 base; unmatched junction bases: 6. Germline CDR1 is SGHVS and CDR2 is FQNEAQ. DNA of the CDR3: TGTGCCAGCAGCTTAAAAACCGGGACAGGGAACACTGAAGCTTTCTTT. This translates into CASSLKTGTGNTEAFF.

This clonotype was counted a few times. The gene calls are TRBV5-1 and TRBJ2-6, with unresolved D. Germline assignment: CDR1 SGHRS and CDR2 YFSETQ. With 5 bases removed from V and 0 bases from J, the gap between germline ends came to 12 bases. This CDR3 has 16 amino acids. Written as DNA, the CDR3 is TGCGCCAGCAGGTCGGTAACCCTCTCTGGGGCCAACGTCCTGACTTTC. Residues: CASRSVTLSGANVLTF.

V and J are TRBV20-1 and TRBJ1-5, with D unclear. Germline CDR1 and CDR2: DFQATT and SNEGSKA (reference sequence). The V end lost 0 bases, the J end lost 10 bases, and 16 bases lay between the germline ends. This CDR3 spans 14 amino acids. CDR3 region: CSARDSPGISPQHF. CDR3 bases: TGCAGTGCTAGAGATTCTCCGGGAATCAGCCCCCAGCATTTT.

This clonotype has more than one count but fewer than ten. The chain uses TRBV7-2 and TRBJ2-3, with 12 nucleotides matching TRBD2. This CDR3 is built from 18 residues. V shed 0 bases, J shed 13 bases, and the junction held 17 bases outside the gene matches. Germline V gene lookup returns CDR1 SGHTA and CDR2 FQGNSA. CDR3 region: CASSLAGTTSGGAWGEYF. Here the CDR3 DNA reads TGTGCCAGCAGCTTAGCCGGGACGACTAGCGGGGGCGCTTGGGGGGAGTATTTT.

In this sample, this clonotype turned up a few times. The genes are TRBV5-1 and TRBJ2-2; D gene unclear. The germline CDR1 and CDR2 sequences are SGHRS and YFSETQ. This CDR3 region has 16 residues. Trimming took 4 bases from V and 2 from J, leaving 15 bases between them. CDR3 nucleotide sequence: TGCGCCAGCAGCCCGGCCAAAGGTTCCAACACCGGGGAGCTGTTTTTT. It codes for CASSPAKGSNTGELFF.

This chain uses TRBV6-1 with TRBJ1-1; 11 bases align to TRBD1. Germline lookup yields CDR1 MNHNS and CDR2 SASEGT. The CDR3 is made up of 14 amino acids. V lost 1 base to trimming and J lost 11 bases; unmatched junction nucleotides: 6. This chain's CDR3 is CASSEGEDRGPAFF. The CDR3 DNA is TGTGCCAGCAGTGAAGGAGAGGACAGGGGGCCTGCTTTCTTT.

The CDR3 coding sequence is TGTGCCAGCAGCCAACCGGGTAGCGGGGGTACGTACTTC. Translated: CASSQPGSGGTYF. The chain employs TRBV3-1 and TRBJ2-4; 9 bases agree with TRBD2. The junction had 8 bases not matched to a gene; V was cut back by 2 bases and J by 15 bases. The CDR3 loop spans 13 amino acids. Germline-derived CDR1 and CDR2 are LGHDT and YNNKEL (reference sequence).

Only a few counts were recorded for this clonotype. The rearrangement joins TRBV10-3 to TRBJ2-7, with D tentatively TRBD1 or TRBD2 (6 bases each). V lost 6 bases, J lost 0 bases, and 15 bases lay in between. This CDR3 contains 15 residues. From germline, CDR1 is ENHRY and CDR2 SYGVKD. For the CDR3, the DNA is TGTGCCATCAGAGAATCAGGGGAGGACTCCTACGAGCAGTACTTC. Amino acids: CAIRESGEDSYEQYF.